This T cell receptor (beta chain) is from a study of T cell responses to AZD1222 COVID-19 vaccine. Overall study findings and caveats: The peak T cell response came first, and repertoires were sampled only after it. Reports say nearly half of spike-specific TCRs go after unmutated variant regions. Baseline serology detected seropositivity in only six AZD1222 recipients. Donors skewed white British and female; clonal diversity was possibly underestimated.

The sample holds a few counts of this clone. What it binds is not known. Germline V gene data show CDR1 as LNHDA and CDR2 as SQIVND (reference sequence). V lost 7 bases, J lost 3 bases, and 19 bases lay in between. There are 16 residues in the CDR3. Profiled with immunoSEQ multiplex PCR; TCRdb holds only in-frame clones, not every one. The sample gives about 100,000 clones, around 87% of which show up once; 4% to 5% is in the top ten. The source is an adult in good health. This rearrangement joins TRBV19 to TRBJ1-5; no clear D. The sample in question was peripheral blood, obtained on day 0 of MenACWY control vaccination. CDR3 sequence (DNA): TGTGCCAGTACCCCACAAGGAGCGCAGGTCAATCAGCCCCAGCATTTT. This translates into CASTPQGAQVNQPQHF.